A selection of T cell receptor beta chains follows, all from one sample in a study of blood T cell repertoires in COVID-19. Profiling relied on immunoSEQ multiplex PCR, and the TCRdb table lists in-frame clones only, not all of them. Among 90,000 to 130,000 clones listed, approximately 82% were seen once. The specimen sequenced was peripheral blood. All receptors come from a woman over 75 with acute or convalescent COVID-19. Both conserved end residues are part of each CDR3. D genes are given only for firm matches. The size entry is marked missing in some rows and otherwise reads once, few, many or a size class.

DNA: TGTGCCAGCAGCTTAGAGATAGCGGGAGGTCATAAGACCCAGTACTTC
CDR3: CASSLEIAGGHKTQYF
size: .
D: TRBD2
V: TRBV7-6
J: TRBJ2-5

DNA: TGTGCCAGCAGGAGGAGGGCCTCTGTTTCCTACGAGCAGTACTTC
CDR3: CASRRRASVSYEQYF
size: .
D: .
V: TRBV21-1
J: TRBJ2-7

DNA: TGTGCCAGCAGCTTAGGGCCCCTGAGGCGGGGGGAGACCCAGTACTTC
CDR3: CASSLGPLRRGETQYF
size: .
D: TRBD2
V: TRBV7-3
J: TRBJ2-5

DNA: TGCAGTGCTAGTCTTGAATCCCCGACTAGCGGGAGGTTAGAGACCCAGTACTTC
CDR3: CSASLESPTSGRLETQYF
size: many
D: TRBD2
V: TRBV20-1
J: TRBJ2-5

DNA: TGTGCCAGCCGCCAGGACAGGGGAACTGAAGCTTTCTTT
CDR3: CASRQDRGTEAFF
size: .
D: TRBD1
V: TRBV18
J: TRBJ1-1

DNA: TGCAGCGTTAGGCAGGTCACAGATACGCAGTATTTT
CDR3: CSVRQVTDTQYF
size: .
D: .
V: TRBV29-1
J: TRBJ2-3

DNA: TGTGCCAGCAGACCCGGGGGGCGGGATGAGCAGTTCTTC
CDR3: CASRPGGRDEQFF
size: .
D: .
V: TRBV12-3/TRBV12-4
J: TRBJ2-1

DNA: TGTGCCAGCAGCCAATCCTGGGACAGGGGATATAGCAATCAGCCCCAGCATTTT
CDR3: CASSQSWDRGYSNQPQHF
size: once
D: TRBD1
V: TRBV3-1/TRBV3-2
J: TRBJ1-5

DNA: TGTGCCAGCAGCCAACGTGGACAGGGGGGAGGCTACACCTTC
CDR3: CASSQRGQGGGYTF
size: .
D: TRBD1
V: TRBV14
J: TRBJ1-2

DNA: TGTGCCAGCACCGAGGCGGGTGTTTCTGGAAACACCATATATTTT
CDR3: CASTEAGVSGNTIYF
size: .
D: .
V: TRBV9
J: TRBJ1-3

DNA: TGCAGCGTTCTCACCCTGATGACTAGCGGGAGACTCCGAAACACCGGGGAGCTGTTTTTT
CDR3: CSVLTLMTSGRLRNTGELFF
size: once
D: TRBD2
V: TRBV29-1
J: TRBJ2-2

DNA: TGCGCCAGCAGCTTGGATTCGTATTTTAGCTCACCCCTCCACTTT
CDR3: CASSLDSYFSSPLHF
size: once
D: .
V: TRBV5-1
J: TRBJ1-6

DNA: TGTGCCAGCAGCAAATGGGTACTAGCGGTCGCCCGTGATACAGACAATGAGCAGTTCTTC
CDR3: CASSKWVLAVARDTDNEQFF
size: .
D: .
V: TRBV21-1
J: TRBJ2-1

DNA: TGTGCCAGTAGTACTGCTGGACAGAGCAATCAGCCCCAGCATTTT
CDR3: CASSTAGQSNQPQHF
size: .
D: .
V: TRBV19
J: TRBJ1-5

DNA: TGTGCCAGCAGTCCCCAGGGGACCTATGGCTACACCTTC
CDR3: CASSPQGTYGYTF
size: few
D: .
V: TRBV12-3/TRBV12-4
J: TRBJ1-2

DNA: TGTGCCAGCAGCTTAGGGGACAGGGGCGAAAAACTGTTTTTT
CDR3: CASSLGDRGEKLFF
size: .
D: TRBD1
V: TRBV7-8
J: TRBJ1-4

DNA: TGTGCCAGCAGCGCCGGACTAGCGGGTATCACCGGGGAGCTGTTTTTT
CDR3: CASSAGLAGITGELFF
size: .
D: TRBD2
V: TRBV9
J: TRBJ2-2

DNA: TGTGCCAGTAGCCGGGGACTAGCGGGAGGAAGCTACAATGAGCAGTTCTTC
CDR3: CASSRGLAGGSYNEQFF
size: .
D: TRBD2
V: TRBV19
J: TRBJ2-1